This T cell receptor (beta chain) appears in the sequencing data of a study of T-cell memory formation after mild COVID-19. Study results and limitations: Shrinking CD4+ clones were chiefly CM and EM; CD8+ ones were chiefly EMRA.

Each CDR3 protein gets one entry after TCRdb re-called the 5' RACE reads with MiXCR. This repertoire shows about 290,000 distinct CDR3 sequences, 15% to 20% found once; its top ten account for over 20%. This CDR3 region has 13 residues. The germline V gene encodes CDR1 SEHNR and CDR2 FQNEAQ (reference sequence). The germline V and J ends were trimmed by 1 base and 5 bases, with 8 bases remaining between them. Comment on this clonotype: As yet, its antigen is unknown.

The V and J genes are TRBV7-9 and TRBJ1-2, with D uncertain. The source of this sequence is a man aged 18-30 years who had mild COVID-19 (a few samples of this study predate the infection). Cell type and time point are not known. The specimen sequenced was PBMCs or a T cell subset sorted from them (not recorded which). CDR3 region: CASSLVTGYGYTF. DNA for the CDR3: TGTGCCAGCAGCTTAGTGACGGGATATGGCTACACCTTC. Using reference TRBV7-9 and TRBJ1-2 for the parts outside the CDR3, the full variable domain is DTGVSQNPRHKITKRGQNVTFRCDPISEHNRLYWYRQTLGQGPEFLTYFQNEAQLEKSRLLSDRFSAERPKGSFSTLEIQRTEQGDSAMYLCASSLVTGYGYTFGSGTRLTVV.